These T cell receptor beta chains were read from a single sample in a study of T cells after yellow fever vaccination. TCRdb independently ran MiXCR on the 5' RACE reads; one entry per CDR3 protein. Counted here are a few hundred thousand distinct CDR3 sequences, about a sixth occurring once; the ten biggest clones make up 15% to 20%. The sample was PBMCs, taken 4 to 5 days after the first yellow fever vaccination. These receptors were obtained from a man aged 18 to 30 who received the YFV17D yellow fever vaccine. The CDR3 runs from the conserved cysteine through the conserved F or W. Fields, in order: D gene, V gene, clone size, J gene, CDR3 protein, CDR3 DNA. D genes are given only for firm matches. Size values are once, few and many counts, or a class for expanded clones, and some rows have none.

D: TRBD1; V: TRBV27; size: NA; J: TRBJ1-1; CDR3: CASGGTGWSTEAFF; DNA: TGTGCCAGCGGCGGGACAGGGTGGAGCACTGAAGCTTTCTTT
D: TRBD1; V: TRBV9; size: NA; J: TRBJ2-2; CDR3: CASSVATGGSTGELFF; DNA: TGTGCCAGCAGCGTAGCCACAGGGGGGAGCACCGGGGAGCTGTTTTTT
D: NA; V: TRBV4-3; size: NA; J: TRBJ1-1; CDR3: CASSQASRGAATATEAFF; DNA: TGCGCCAGCAGCCAAGCCTCTCGAGGGGCCGCAACGGCCACTGAAGCTTTCTTT
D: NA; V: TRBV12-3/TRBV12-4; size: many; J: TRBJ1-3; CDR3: CASSIDGGSGNTIYF; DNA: TGTGCCAGCAGTATTGACGGAGGCTCTGGAAACACCATATATTTT
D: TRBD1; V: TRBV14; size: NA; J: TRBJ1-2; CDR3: CASSRSGQGGARPHF; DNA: TGTGCCAGCAGCCGCTCGGGACAGGGGGGAGCTAGACCCCACTTC
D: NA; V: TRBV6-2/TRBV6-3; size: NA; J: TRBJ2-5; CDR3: CASSYPTAGGETQYF; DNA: TGTGCCAGCAGTTACCCCACGGCAGGCGGAGAGACCCAGTACTTC
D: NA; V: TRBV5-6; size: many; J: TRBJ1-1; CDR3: CASSLLGGGWGENTEAFF; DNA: TGTGCCAGCAGCCTGCTTGGGGGGGGCTGGGGTGAGAACACTGAAGCTTTCTTT
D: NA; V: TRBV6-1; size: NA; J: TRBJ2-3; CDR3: CASRKAGGTDTQYF; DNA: TGTGCCAGCAGAAAAGCAGGGGGCACAGATACGCAGTATTTT
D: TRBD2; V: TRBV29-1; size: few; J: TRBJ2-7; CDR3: CSFLPGLGGYEQYF; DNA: TGCAGCTTCCTACCGGGACTAGGAGGGTACGAGCAGTACTTC
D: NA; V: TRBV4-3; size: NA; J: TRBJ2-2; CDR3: CASSHILQGASNTGELFF; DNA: TGCGCCAGCAGCCATATCTTACAGGGCGCTTCGAACACCGGGGAGCTGTTTTTT
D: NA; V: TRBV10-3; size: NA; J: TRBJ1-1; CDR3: CAISESVNTEAFF; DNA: TGTGCCATCAGTGAGTCGGTGAACACTGAAGCTTTCTTT
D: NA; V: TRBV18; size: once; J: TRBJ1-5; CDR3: CASSETGASPQHF; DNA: TGTGCCAGCTCTGAGACAGGAGCTTCGCCCCAGCATTTT
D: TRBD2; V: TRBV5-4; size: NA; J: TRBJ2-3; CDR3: CASSPGLAGFTDTQYF; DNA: TGTGCCAGCAGCCCCGGACTAGCGGGGTTCACAGATACGCAGTATTTT
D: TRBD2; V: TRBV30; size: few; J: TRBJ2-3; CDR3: CAWTPGLSTDTQYF; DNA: TGTGCCTGGACTCCGGGACTATCCACAGATACGCAGTATTTT
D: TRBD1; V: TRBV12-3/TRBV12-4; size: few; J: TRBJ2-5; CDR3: CASSPGTGVAQETQYF; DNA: TGTGCCAGCAGTCCCGGGACAGGAGTAGCCCAAGAGACCCAGTACTTC
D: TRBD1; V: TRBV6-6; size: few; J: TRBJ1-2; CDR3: CASSDRGGYGYTF; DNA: TGTGCCAGCAGTGACAGGGGCGGCTATGGCTACACCTTC
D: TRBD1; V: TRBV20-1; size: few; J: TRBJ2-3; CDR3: CSVDPLSTGDTQYF; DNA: TGCAGTGTCGACCCCCTGTCGACAGGGGATACGCAGTATTTT
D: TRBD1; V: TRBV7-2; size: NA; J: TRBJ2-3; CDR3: CASSPGTGKDTQYF; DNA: TGTGCCAGCAGCCCCGGGACAGGGAAGGATACGCAGTATTTT
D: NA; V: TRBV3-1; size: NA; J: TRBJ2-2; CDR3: CASRFESGELFF; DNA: TGTGCCAGCAGATTCGAGAGCGGGGAGCTGTTTTTT
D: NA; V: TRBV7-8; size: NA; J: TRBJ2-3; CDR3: CASSITGWTDTQYF; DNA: TGTGCCAGCAGCATAACAGGGTGGACAGATACGCAGTATTTT
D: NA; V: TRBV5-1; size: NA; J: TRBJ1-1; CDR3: CASSLQGTVTEAFF; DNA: TGCGCCAGCAGCTTGCAGGGCACGGTCACTGAAGCTTTCTTT
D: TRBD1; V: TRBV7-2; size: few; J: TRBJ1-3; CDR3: CASSSDRGTENTIYF; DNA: TGTGCCAGCAGCTCTGACAGGGGAACCGAAAACACCATATATTTT
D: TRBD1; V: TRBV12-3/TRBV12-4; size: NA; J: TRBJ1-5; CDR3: CASSLVQGAGGNQPQHF; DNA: TGTGCCAGCAGTTTGGTACAGGGGGCAGGGGGCAATCAGCCCCAGCATTTT
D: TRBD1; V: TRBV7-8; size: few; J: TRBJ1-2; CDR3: CASSPRTHPDRGDGYTF; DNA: TGTGCCAGCAGCCCTCGGACACACCCGGACAGGGGAGATGGCTACACCTTC
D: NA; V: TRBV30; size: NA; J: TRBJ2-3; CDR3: CAWSMLDTQYF; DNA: TGTGCCTGGAGCATGCTAGATACGCAGTATTTT
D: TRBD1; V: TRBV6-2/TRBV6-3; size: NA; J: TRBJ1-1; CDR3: CASSYKTGATEAFF; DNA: TGTGCCAGCAGTTACAAGACAGGGGCCACTGAAGCTTTCTTT
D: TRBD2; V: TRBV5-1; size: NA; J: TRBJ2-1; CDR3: CASSWGLGDNEQFF; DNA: TGCGCCAGCAGCTGGGGACTAGGGGACAATGAGCAGTTCTTC
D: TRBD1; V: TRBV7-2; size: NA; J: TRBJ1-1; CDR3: CASSPDRDLPEAFF; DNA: TGTGCCAGCAGCCCCGACAGGGATTTGCCTGAAGCTTTCTTT
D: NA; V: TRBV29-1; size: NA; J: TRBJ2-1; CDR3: CSVDPGYNEQFF; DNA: TGCAGCGTTGACCCAGGCTACAATGAGCAGTTCTTC